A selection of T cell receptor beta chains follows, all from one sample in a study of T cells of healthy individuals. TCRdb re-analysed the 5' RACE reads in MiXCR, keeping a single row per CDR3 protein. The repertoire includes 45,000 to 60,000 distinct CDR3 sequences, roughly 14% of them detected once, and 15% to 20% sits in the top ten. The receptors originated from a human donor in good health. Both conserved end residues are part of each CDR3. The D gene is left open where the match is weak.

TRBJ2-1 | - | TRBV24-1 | CATSDSGWHNEQFF
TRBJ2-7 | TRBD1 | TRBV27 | CASSAQGANEQYF
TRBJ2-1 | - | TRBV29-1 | CSVVPGQRTSYNEQFF
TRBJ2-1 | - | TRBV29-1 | CSVLFYSYNEQFF
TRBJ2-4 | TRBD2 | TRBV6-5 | CASSSLRGESKNIQYF
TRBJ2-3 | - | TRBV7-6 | CASSLNSRQIRTDTQYF
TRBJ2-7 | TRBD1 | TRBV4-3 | CASSQKDRFSEQYF
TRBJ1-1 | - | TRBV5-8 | CASSLTRRGSEAFF
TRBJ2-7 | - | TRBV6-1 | CASSENPAGTNEQYF
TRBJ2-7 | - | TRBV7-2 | CASSFRISYEQYF
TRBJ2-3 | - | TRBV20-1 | CSASGGDYSTDTQYF
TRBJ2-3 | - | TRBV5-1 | CASSPKGGRDTQYF
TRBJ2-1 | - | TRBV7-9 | CASSLGLGDSYNEQFF
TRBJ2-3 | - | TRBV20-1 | CSARQLAPWGTDTQYF
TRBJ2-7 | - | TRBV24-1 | CATSDPTGTRQYF
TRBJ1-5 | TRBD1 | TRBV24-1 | CATSDGQGLNQPQHF
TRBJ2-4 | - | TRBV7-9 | CASSRDPYNIQYF
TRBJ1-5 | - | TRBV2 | CASSARPGQPQHF
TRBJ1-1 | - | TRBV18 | CASSPTSDGNTEAFF
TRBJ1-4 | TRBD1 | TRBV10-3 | CAISGQGGNEKLFF
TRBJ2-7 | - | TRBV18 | CASSPGGFYEQYF
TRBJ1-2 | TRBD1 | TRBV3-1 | CASGTGTYYGYTF
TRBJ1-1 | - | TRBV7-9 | CASSLDRGGGTEAFF
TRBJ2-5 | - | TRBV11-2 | CASSPTRGSRETQYF
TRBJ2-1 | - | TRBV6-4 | CASSAGRGTYNEQFF
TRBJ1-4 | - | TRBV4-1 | CASSQDQGEKLFF
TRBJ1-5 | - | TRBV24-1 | CATSVPKDSFNQPQHF
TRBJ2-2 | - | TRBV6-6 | CASSYRTAGELFF
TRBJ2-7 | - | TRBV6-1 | CASSYEQYF
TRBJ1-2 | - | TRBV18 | CASSQEANYGYTF
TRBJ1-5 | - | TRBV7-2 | CASSPREGGEPQHF
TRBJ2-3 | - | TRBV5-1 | CASSFRPTDTQYF
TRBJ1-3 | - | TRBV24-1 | CATSGTGVSGNTIYF
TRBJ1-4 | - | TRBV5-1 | CASSPTLGGNEKLFF
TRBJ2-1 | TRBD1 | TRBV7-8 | CASSPTGGNYNEQFF
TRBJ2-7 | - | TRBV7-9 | CASLDGVGEQYF
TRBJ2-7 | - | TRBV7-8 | CASSSGQALPYEQYF
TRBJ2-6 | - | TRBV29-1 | CSVPRGGLGSGANVLTF
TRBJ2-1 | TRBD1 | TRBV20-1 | CSAMGNRGPNEQFF
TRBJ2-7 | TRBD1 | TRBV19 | CASSVRQGTPYEQYF
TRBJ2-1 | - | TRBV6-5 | CASSYSGRVYNEQFF
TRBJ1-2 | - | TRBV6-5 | CASSSLQGSGGYTF
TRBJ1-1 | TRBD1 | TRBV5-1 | CASSMWDRTNTEAFF
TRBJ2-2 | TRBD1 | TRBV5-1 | CASSSGQGADTGELFF
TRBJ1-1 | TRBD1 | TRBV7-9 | CASSPRGAGGDRGRPNHPPEAFF
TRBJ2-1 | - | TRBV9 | CASSVGLGFVGSEQFF
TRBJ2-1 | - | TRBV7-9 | CASSLPRNEQFF
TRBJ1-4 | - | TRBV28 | CASSLLSGGTEKLFF
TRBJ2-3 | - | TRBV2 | CASSRDGDTQYF
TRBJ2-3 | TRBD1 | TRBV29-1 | CSAWGQGVTDTQYF
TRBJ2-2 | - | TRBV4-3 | CASSQDNGGGELFF
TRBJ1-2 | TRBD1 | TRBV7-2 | CASSARTGNYGYTF
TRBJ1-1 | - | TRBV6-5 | CASSPAKNTEAFF
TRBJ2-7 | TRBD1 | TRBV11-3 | CASSYDRDYEQYF
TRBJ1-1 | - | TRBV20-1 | CSAMGQPHEAFF
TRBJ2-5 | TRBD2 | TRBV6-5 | CASSRLAGGGGTQYF
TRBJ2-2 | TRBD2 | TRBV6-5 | CASSRGGIGELFF
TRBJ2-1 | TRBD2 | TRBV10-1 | CASSRGSANEQFF
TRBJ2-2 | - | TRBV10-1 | CASSGSGAGELFF
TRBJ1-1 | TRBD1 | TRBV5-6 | CASSSRDRALVAFF